Following are 7 T cell receptor beta chains from one sample sequenced in a study of blood T cell repertoires in COVID-19. TCRdb keeps only in-frame clones here, not all; method: immunoSEQ multiplex PCR. Of about 60,000 clones listed, about 90% are singletons. Sequenced input: peripheral blood. The receptors derive from a man aged 55 to 69 with acute or convalescent COVID-19.

The V and J genes are TRBV10-3 and TRBJ1-2; 9 bases fit TRBD1. The CDR3 contains 15 residues. The V and J ends lost 3 bases and 1 base, in that order; junction bases with no gene match: 3. Germline V gene lookup returns CDR1 ENHRY and CDR2 SYGVKD. CDR3 region: CAISERGQGNYGYTF. The CDR3 region has the DNA TGTGCCATCAGTGAAAGGGGACAGGGTAACTATGGCTACACCTTC.

In DNA form, the CDR3 reads TGTGCCAGCAGCCCCCCAACAGGGGTGGGGACCTACGAGCAGTACTTC. Amino acid sequence: CASSPPTGVGTYEQYF. This chain connects TRBV11-2 to TRBJ2-7; 7 nucleotides agree with TRBD1. CDR3 length: 16 residues. V shed 5 bases, J shed 2 bases, and the junction held 12 bases outside the gene matches. Germline CDR1 is SGHAT and CDR2 is FQNNGV.

As DNA, the CDR3 is TGTGCCAGCAGCTTGGGTCCCGGGGGAGCTAACTATGGCTACACCTTC. Protein product: CASSLGPGGANYGYTF. The chain combines TRBV5-6 with TRBJ1-2; a possible D gene is TRBD1 (5 bases). Looked up from germline, CDR1 is SGHDT and CDR2 is YYEEEE. The CDR3 runs to 16 residues. Trimming stripped 0 bases from V and 0 bases from J, with 12 bases between.

This chain joins TRBV9 and TRBJ1-2, with 7 bases matching TRBD1. CDR3 length: 13 residues. V shed 4 bases, J shed 3 bases, and the junction held 3 bases outside the gene matches. Germline-derived CDR1 and CDR2 are SGDLS and YYNGEE. DNA for the CDR3: TGTGCCAGCAGCTTGCAGGGGGACTATGGCTACACCTTC. Translated: CASSLQGDYGYTF. The full variable domain, its missing parts supplied by reference TRBV9 and TRBJ1-2, is DSGVTQTPKHLITATGQRVTLRCSPRSGDLSVYWYQQSLDQGLQFLIQYYNGEERAKGNILERFSAQQFPDLHSELNLSSLELGDSALYFCASSLQGDYGYTFGSGTRLTVV.

The chain links TRBV12-3 or TRBV12-4 to TRBJ1-1; a weak D match, TRBD1 (5 bases). V was clipped by 5 bases and J by 11 bases, with 12 bases between them. CDR3 length: 11 amino acids. This CDR3 is CASSAGGLAFF. In DNA, the CDR3 is TGTGCCAGCAGTGCTGGGGGGTTGGCTTTCTTT.

The V and J genes are TRBV4-2 and TRBJ2-5, with 8 bases identical to TRBD2. Germline V gene lookup returns CDR1 LGHNA and CDR2 YNFKEQ. V gave up 0 bases and J gave up 2 bases; unmatched junction bases: 5. The CDR3 has 16 residues. The DNA of the CDR3 is TGTGCCAGCAGCCAAGATGGTAGCGGGGATCAAGAGACCCAGTACTTC. Translating it yields CASSQDGSGDQETQYF.

This clone has a single count. This CDR3 reads CSEQGDGYTF. The CDR3 region has the DNA TGCAGTGAACAGGGTGATGGCTACACCTTC. The rearrangement links TRBV20-1 to TRBJ1-2, with D possibly matching TRBD1 (6 bases). From germline, CDR1 is DFQATT and CDR2 SNEGSKA (reference sequence). Trimming cost V 7 bases and J 6 bases, with 9 bases left between them. The CDR3 runs to 10 residues.